Included here is one TCR beta chain sequence, with context. What it binds is unknown. The sample is drawn from a study of shared clonotypes between healthy human individuals. The assay was immunoSEQ multiplex PCR, and TCRdb's table has in-frame clones only and misses some. The sample records 1.5 million to 2.5 million clones, less than 95% being singletons. Study results and limitations: Memory subsets had estimated richness that was generally smaller than that of naive subsets.

Selected positively for CCR7 and CD45RO-negative, naive CD8 cells excluded terminally differentiated effector memory CD45RA+ cells. Participating donors were healthy, HIV-negative adults free of recent acute infections or vaccinations. The sequenced material came from naive CD8+ T cells sorted from blood. This sequence was found in a man aged 18 to 30 in good health.

The CDR3, as DNA: TGCAGCGCAGAGTGGCGGGGGGACTACAATGAGCAGTTCTTC. Translation: CSAEWRGDYNEQFF. The chain carries TRBV29-1 and TRBJ2-1; TRBD2 matches 8 bases. The ends lost 7 bases at V and 3 bases at J; junction bases unmatched: 8. CDR3 length equals 14 residues. Germline assignment: CDR1 SQVTM and CDR2 ANQGSEA.